Listed below are T cell receptor beta chains from one sample, sequenced in a study of vaccination and CD4 T cells after COVID-19. The antigens these receptors bind are not known. TCRdb re-called the PCR reads through MiXCR, storing one row per CDR3 protein. This table has 4,100 or so distinct CDR3 sequences, roughly 26% appearing once. Input material: CD4+ T cells from blood, cultured in vitro. All receptors come from a human donor in good health. Both conserved end residues are part of each CDR3. Fields, in order: D gene, clone size, V gene, J gene, CDR3 DNA, CDR3 protein. The D gene is left open where the match is weak. The size entry is marked missing in some rows and otherwise reads once, few, many or a size class.

d_gene: .
abundance: .
v_gene: TRBV10-1
j_gene: TRBJ1-1
CDR3nt: TGCGCCAGCAGTCAGGGGCCAGACACTGAAGCTTTCTTT
CDR3aa: CASSQGPDTEAFF

d_gene: TRBD2
abundance: once
v_gene: TRBV7-2
j_gene: TRBJ2-5
CDR3nt: TGTGTCAGCAGCGCTACTAGCGGGGAAGAGACCCAGTACTTC
CDR3aa: CVSSATSGEETQYF

d_gene: TRBD1
abundance: few
v_gene: TRBV19
j_gene: TRBJ1-1
CDR3nt: TGTGCCAGTAGTACACAGGGGCAGACTGAAGCTTTCTTT
CDR3aa: CASSTQGQTEAFF

d_gene: .
abundance: .
v_gene: TRBV6-5
j_gene: TRBJ1-3
CDR3nt: TGTGCCAGCAGTTACCCAGGGTCCCCTGGAAACACCATATATTTT
CDR3aa: CASSYPGSPGNTIYF

d_gene: .
abundance: few
v_gene: TRBV10-3
j_gene: TRBJ2-4
CDR3nt: TGTGCCATCAGTGGGGGTTCTGGGGGGCAGTACTTC
CDR3aa: CAISGGSGGQYF

d_gene: TRBD2
abundance: .
v_gene: TRBV2
j_gene: TRBJ2-7
CDR3nt: TGTGCCAGCAGTGAATACCATATAGCGGGAACCTCCTACGAGCAGTACTTC
CDR3aa: CASSEYHIAGTSYEQYF

d_gene: .
abundance: .
v_gene: TRBV11-2
j_gene: TRBJ1-1
CDR3nt: TGTGCCAGCAGCTTAGCCGGGGGCACTGAAGCTTTCTTT
CDR3aa: CASSLAGGTEAFF

d_gene: TRBD2
abundance: .
v_gene: TRBV20-1
j_gene: TRBJ2-4
CDR3nt: TGCAGTGCTAGAGATCTCACGGGAGGGGACATTCAGTACTTC
CDR3aa: CSARDLTGGDIQYF

d_gene: TRBD2
abundance: .
v_gene: TRBV7-9
j_gene: TRBJ2-1
CDR3nt: TGTGCCAGCAGCTTCCCCAGAAGACTAGCGATTTACAATGAGCAGTTCTTC
CDR3aa: CASSFPRRLAIYNEQFF

d_gene: .
abundance: .
v_gene: TRBV28
j_gene: TRBJ2-3
CDR3nt: TGTGCCAGCAGTTTTAGGGGGTTTCGATTTCACACAGATACGCAGTATTTT
CDR3aa: CASSFRGFRFHTDTQYF

d_gene: .
abundance: .
v_gene: TRBV7-9
j_gene: TRBJ2-5
CDR3nt: TGTGCCAGCAGCCCGTTGACAGGTACACACGCCCAAGAGACCCAGTACTTC
CDR3aa: CASSPLTGTHAQETQYF